These 21 T cell receptor beta chains came from one sample sequenced in a study of cytomegalovirus exposure and HLA in healthy donors. In the PCR, 60 Vbeta and 13 Jbeta primers were used. Sequencing was performed with immunoSEQ multiplex PCR; in TCRdb, only in-frame clones are kept and a portion is missing. Found here are some 130,000 clones, 55% to 80% of them singletons; the top ten hold less than 2.5%. Sequenced: PBMCs. The source of these receptors is a middle-aged woman in good health and CMV-seronegative.

The V gene is TRBV27, the J gene TRBJ1-5, with 7 bases that match TRBD1. Germline values: CDR1 MNHEY, CDR2 SMNVEV (reference sequence). After removal of 3 bases from V and 5 bases from J, the junction contained 1 base not matched to a gene. The CDR3 totals 13 residues. The CDR3 protein is CASSFDRDQPQHF. The CDR3 nucleotides are TGTGCCAGCAGTTTCGACAGGGATCAGCCCCAGCATTTT.

In its sample, this clone was seen once. The chain combines TRBV2 with TRBJ2-5; 8 bases map to TRBD1. The CDR3 is made up of 14 amino acids. V lost 4 bases to trimming and J lost 4 bases; unmatched junction nucleotides: 5. Germline values: CDR1 SNHLY, CDR2 FYNNEI. The CDR3 is CASSVKQGGETQYF. Here the CDR3 DNA reads TGTGCCAGCAGTGTAAAACAGGGGGGAGAGACCCAGTACTTC.

V is TRBV5-6 and J is TRBJ2-3, with 10 bases that match TRBD2. Germline CDR1 SGHDT, CDR2 YYEEEE. This CDR3 has 17 amino acids. Trimming removed 2 bases from V and 2 bases from J; junction bases left unmatched: 8. The CDR3 DNA is TGTGCCAGCAGCTTCTTCCAGCGGGGGGGAAACACAGATACGCAGTATTTT. Translation: CASSFFQRGGNTDTQYF.

This clone was picked up a small number of times. The chain links TRBV7-2 to TRBJ1-4, with a weak D call TRBD1 (5 bases). The CDR3 length is 12 residues. V gave up 4 bases and J gave up 10 bases, with 10 bases separating them. Germline-derived CDR1 and CDR2 are SGHTA and FQGNSA. CDR3 DNA: TGTGCCAGCAGCTCCGGGAGGGGAAAACTGTTTTTT. It yields the protein CASSSGRGKLFF.

This clone was seen more than once but under ten times. The V and J genes are TRBV7-2 and TRBJ1-2, with TRBD1 identical over 7 bases. Trimming cost V 5 bases and J 7 bases; bases outside gene matches: 7. The CDR3 is made up of 13 amino acids. Germline-derived CDR1 and CDR2 are SGHTA and FQGNSA. Written as DNA, the CDR3 is TGTGCCAGCAGCCCAGGGGGGAGCCGTGGCTACACCTTC. This translates into CASSPGGSRGYTF.

J is TRBJ2-3 and V is TRBV10-3; 9 bases fit TRBD1. The germline CDR1 and CDR2 sequences are ENHRY and SYGVKD. This CDR3 contains 19 residues. V was clipped by 5 bases and J by 2 bases; unmatched bases: 17. The CDR3: CAISSSRGQGGEYTDTQYF. CDR3 coding DNA: TGTGCCATCAGTTCGTCACGGGGACAGGGAGGCGAATACACAGATACGCAGTATTTT.

The genes are TRBV5-6 and TRBJ2-7, with 7 bases identical to TRBD1. Germline values: CDR1 SGHDT, CDR2 YYEEEE. The CDR3 length is 14 residues. V trimming: 3 bases; J trimming: 3 bases; junction bases outside the gene matches: 6. CDR3 loop: CASSYRDSHYEQYF. DNA of the CDR3: TGTGCCAGCAGCTACCGGGACAGCCACTACGAGCAGTACTTC.

The chain uses TRBV7-2 and TRBJ2-2; no clear D gene. The CDR3 consists of 12 residues. V was trimmed by 1 base and J by 6 bases, leaving 3 bases between them. CDR1 is SGHTA and CDR2 is FQGNSA in the germline V gene. The CDR3 nucleotides are TGTGCCAGCAGCTTAGGGCCCGGGGAGCTGTTTTTT. It specifies CASSLGPGELFF. Filled out from reference TRBV7-2 and TRBJ2-2, the complete variable domain reads GAGVSQSPSNKVTEKGKDVELRCDPISGHTALYWYRQSLGQGLEFLIYFQGNSAPDKSGLPSDRFSAERTGGSVSTLTIQRTQQEDSAVYLCASSLGPGELFFGEGSRLTVL.

This chain uses TRBV7-2 with TRBJ2-7; TRBD1 matches at 7 bases. The germline V gene encodes CDR1 SGHTA and CDR2 FQGNSA. The CDR3 has 15 residues. J lost 2 bases, V lost 5 bases, and 9 bases had no gene match. CDR3 in DNA: TGTGCCAGCAGCATGGCAGGGGGTCCTACCTACGAGCAGTACTTC. Its protein product is CASSMAGGPTYEQYF.

The CDR3 protein is CASSAPPSSGEQFF. Here the CDR3 DNA reads TGTGCCAGCAGTGCTCCCCCCTCTAGCGGTGAGCAGTTCTTC. This sequence joins TRBV6-5 and TRBJ2-1; 7 bases fit TRBD2. Germline-derived CDR1 and CDR2 are MNHEY and SVGAGI. V lost 5 bases and J lost 9; bases outside the gene matches: 10. CDR3 length: 14 amino acids.

CDR3: CASSPTGAGNTIYF. DNA of the CDR3: TGTGCCAGCAGCCCGACAGGGGCTGGAAACACCATATATTTT. This chain uses TRBV7-2 with TRBJ1-3; 8 bases match TRBD1. The CDR3 is 14 residues long. J lost 2 bases, V lost 5 bases, and 2 bases had no gene match. CDR1 and CDR2 from the germline V gene are SGHTA and FQGNSA.

The V gene is TRBV5-4, the J gene TRBJ1-2, with 9 bases aligning to TRBD1. J gave up 9 bases and V 4 bases, and 19 bases lay outside the gene matches. The CDR3 covers 17 residues. CDR1 and CDR2 from the germline V gene are SGHNT and YYREEE (reference sequence). As DNA, the CDR3 is TGTGCCAGCAGCCCCCCGGGACAGGGAGGGCTCTTTATGCGCTACACCTTC. This sequence encodes CASSPPGQGGLFMRYTF.

V gene TRBV7-6 combines with J gene TRBJ2-1, with a tentative D call TRBD2 (6 bases). Germline loops: CDR1 SGHVS, CDR2 FNYEAQ. The CDR3 contains 11 residues. Trimming cost V 3 bases and J 15 bases, with 12 bases left between them. This CDR3 is CASSFRDSLFF. The CDR3 coding sequence is TGTGCCAGCAGCTTCCGGGACTCATTGTTCTTC.

This clone has only a few counts. V and J are TRBV2 and TRBJ1-1, with a tentative D call TRBD1 (5 bases). This CDR3 comprises 13 residues. Germline loops: CDR1 SNHLY, CDR2 FYNNEI. The germline V and J ends were trimmed by 7 bases and 0 bases, with 9 bases remaining between them. CDR3 residues: CASIRQMNTEAFF. The CDR3 coding sequence is TGTGCCAGCATCAGACAGATGAACACTGAAGCTTTCTTT.

V usage is TRBV5-1 and J usage is TRBJ1-1; D perhaps matches TRBD1 (5 bases). There are 13 residues in the CDR3. Trimming removed 2 bases at V and 11 bases at J, with 16 bases between. The germline V gene has CDR1 SGHRS and CDR2 YFSETQ. The CDR3 protein is CASSLDGNRFAFF. DNA of the CDR3: TGCGCCAGCAGCTTAGACGGTAACAGGTTTGCTTTCTTT.

CDR3 DNA: TGTGCCAGCAGCCAGAGCGGGGCTAGCGGGGGGCGGGGTGAGCAGTTCTTC. Amino acids: CASSQSGASGGRGEQFF. The chain links TRBV7-2 to TRBJ2-1; 11 bases align to TRBD2. The germline V gene has CDR1 SGHTA and CDR2 FQGNSA. CDR3 size: 17 residues. J lost 9 bases, V lost 5 bases, and 15 bases had no gene match.

V usage is TRBV27 and J usage is TRBJ2-2; D not certain. This CDR3 has 13 residues. From germline, CDR1 is MNHEY and CDR2 SMNVEV (reference sequence). Trimming took 10 bases from V and 1 from J, leaving 10 bases between them. CDR3 sequence: CATQARNTGELFF. The CDR3 DNA reads TGTGCCACCCAGGCGAGGAACACCGGGGAGCTGTTTTTT.

CDR3: CASSIGQGGYNEQFF. Written as DNA, the CDR3 is TGTGCCAGCAGCATTGGACAGGGAGGCTACAATGAGCAGTTCTTC. The rearrangement joins TRBV5-4 to TRBJ2-1, with 8 bases aligning to TRBD1. Germline CDR1 is SGHNT and CDR2 is YYREEE (reference sequence). V lost 4 bases to trimming and J lost 3 bases; unmatched junction nucleotides: 6. This CDR3 is built from 15 residues.

The chain is built from TRBV9 and TRBJ2-3; D is ambiguous. Trimming left V 4 bases short and J 0 bases short, with 12 bases between. The CDR3 covers 15 residues. Germline V gives CDR1 SGDLS, CDR2 YYNGEE. The CDR3 nucleotides are TGTGCCAGCAGCCTCACCCCCCGGAGCACAGATACGCAGTATTTT. Amino acid sequence: CASSLTPRSTDTQYF. Filled out from reference TRBV9 and TRBJ2-3, the complete variable domain reads DSGVTQTPKHLITATGQRVTLRCSPRSGDLSVYWYQQSLDQGLQFLIQYYNGEERAKGNILERFSAQQFPDLHSELNLSSLELGDSALYFCASSLTPRSTDTQYFGPGTRLTVL.

This clone was observed once. The V gene is TRBV7-9, the J gene TRBJ2-5, with 10 bases identical to TRBD1. Germline V gene data show CDR1 as SEHNR and CDR2 as FQNEAQ (reference sequence). The CDR3 consists of 17 residues. The junction had 12 bases not matched to a gene; V was cut back by 5 bases and J by 3 bases. CDR3 amino acids: CASSPRDRGGEKETQYF. CDR3 nucleotide sequence: TGTGCCAGCAGCCCTCGGGACAGGGGCGGAGAAAAAGAGACCCAGTACTTC.

The rearrangement joins TRBV18 to TRBJ1-2; 9 nucleotides line up with TRBD1. Germline CDR1 reads KGHSH; CDR2 reads LQKENI. The length of the CDR3 is 15 residues. The ends lost 5 bases at V and 4 bases at J; junction bases unmatched: 8. The CDR3 spells CASSTQGAAVYGYTF. CDR3 sequence (DNA): TGTGCCAGCTCAACACAGGGGGCGGCAGTCTATGGCTACACCTTC.